This T cell receptor beta chain was captured in a study of regulatory T cells in long-lasting Graves disease. Building of the TCR beta libraries involved iRepertoire HTBI primers and Arm-PCR of CDR3 regions. TCRdb independently ran MiXCR on the multiplex PCR reads; one entry per CDR3 protein. The sample consists of about 520,000 distinct CDR3 sequences, more than 10% of them appearing once. Time point in this sample: newly diagnosed GD, antithyroid drugs for less than 3 months. RNA isolated from PBMCs was used to make the TCR library. The ends were cut back, 3 bases at V and 4 bases at J, with 8 bases in the middle. Germline CDR1 and CDR2: SNHLY and FYNNEI. This CDR3 has 13 amino acids. This clonotype was picked up many times. This same sample was also part of a study on T cells in Graves' hyperthyroidism and ophthalmopathy.

This chain joins TRBV2 and TRBJ2-3, with D unclear. The source of this sequence is a woman aged 25 to 39 with Graves disease. The sequencing used peripheral blood mononuclear cells (PBMCs), collected at new diagnosis, from a patient treated with antithyroid drugs. This CDR3 is CASSDTVSDTQYF. Written as DNA, the CDR3 is TGTGCCAGCAGTGACACCGTGTCAGATACGCAGTATTTT. The full variable domain, its missing parts supplied by reference TRBV2 and TRBJ2-3, is EPEVTQTPSHQVTQMGQEVILRCVPISNHLYFYWYRQILGQKVEFLVSFYNNEISEKSEIFDDQFSVERPDGSNFTLKIRSTKLEDSAMYFCASSDTVSDTQYFGPGTRLTVL.